This T cell receptor beta chain stems from a study of T cell changes during pregnancy in multiple sclerosis. The method was immunoSEQ multiplex PCR; TCRdb's version includes in-frame clones alone and lacks a portion of them. This table has 70,000 to 80,000 clones, about nine tenths appearing once. The CDR3 totals 17 residues. The germline gives CDR1 SGHRS, CDR2 YFSETQ. The J segment lost 3 bases and the V segment lost 4 bases, leaving 11 bases of the junction unmatched. This receptor was identified in a female donor with multiple sclerosis, enrolled in a pregnancy study. This sample comprised CD4+ T cells from peripheral blood mononuclear cells, obtained before pregnancy. This chain uses TRBV5-1 with TRBJ1-5; 9 bases align to TRBD1. The CDR3 reads CASSPETGTGHNQPQHF. The CDR3 DNA is TGCGCCAGCAGCCCTGAAACCGGGACAGGGCACAATCAGCCCCAGCATTTT.